What follows are 18 T cell receptor beta chains derived from one specimen sequenced in a study of tumor-infiltrating lymphocytes in oesophageal squamous cell carcinoma. TCRdb reprocessed the PCR reads with MiXCR, giving one entry per CDR3 protein. The data show roughly 16,000 distinct CDR3 sequences, with 44% seen just once and about two fifths held by the top ten. The specimen sequenced was blood. The receptors were sampled from a female donor with esophageal squamous cell carcinoma.

This clonotype was found many times. The gene calls are TRBV18 and TRBJ2-1; no definite D call. Germline V gives CDR1 KGHSH, CDR2 LQKENI. The CDR3 consists of 11 residues. V shed 2 bases and J shed 9 bases, with 5 bases lying between them. The CDR3 DNA reads TGTGCCAGCTCACCAGGCCTTGAGCAGTTCTTC. Translation: CASSPGLEQFF.

This clonotype has a count of ten or more. This chain joins TRBV5-4 and TRBJ2-5; D not resolved. With 1 base removed from V and 4 bases from J, the gap between germline ends came to 11 bases. The CDR3 is 14 residues long. Looked up from germline, CDR1 is SGHNT and CDR2 is YYREEE (reference sequence). CDR3 region: CASSLMSGAETQYF. CDR3 DNA: TGTGCCAGCAGCTTGATGTCAGGTGCAGAGACCCAGTACTTC.

Many counts were recorded for this clonotype. This chain connects TRBV5-4 to TRBJ2-6, with D possibly matching TRBD2 (5 bases). CDR1 is SGHNT and CDR2 is YYREEE in the germline V gene (reference sequence). CDR3 length: 16 amino acids. V was trimmed by 0 bases and J by 4 bases, leaving 11 bases between them. CDR3 nucleotides: TGTGCCAGCAGCTTGGGGGGAGTTCGGGGGGCCAACGTCCTGACTTTC. This translates into CASSLGGVRGANVLTF.

The chain uses TRBV15 and TRBJ2-2; 7 bases align to TRBD2. CDR3 length: 15 residues. J was trimmed by 5 bases and V by 4 bases; bases with no gene match: 7. CDR1 LNHNV and CDR2 YYDKDF come from the germline V gene (reference sequence). The CDR3 DNA reads TGTGCCACCAGCATTAGCGGGTTCTCTACCGGGGAGCTGTTTTTT. This translates into CATSISGFSTGELFF.

With respect to this clonotype: As the CDR3 is not closed by the conserved phenylalanine or tryptophan, this likely results from a read error. The V and J genes are TRBV5-6 and TRBJ2-6; tentative D call: TRBD1 (6 bases). The germline V gene has CDR1 SGHDT and CDR2 YYEEEE. The CDR3 runs 16 residues. CDR3 in DNA: TGTGCCAGCAGTAATTTAGGGGGATCTGGGGCCAACATCCTGACTGTC. It translates to CASSNLGGSGANILTV.

Many counts were recorded for this clonotype. The J gene is TRBJ1-1, the V gene TRBV5-1; no clear D gene. CDR3 length: 14 amino acids. Trimming removed 0 bases at V and 0 bases at J, with 6 bases between. Germline V CDR1 and CDR2: SGHRS, YFSETQ. The CDR3 bases are TGCGCCAGCAGCTTGGCCCCCTTGAACACTGAAGCTTTCTTT. This gives the protein CASSLAPLNTEAFF.

This clonotype was observed a few times. The CDR3 here is CASSYPWTNEQFF. The CDR3, as DNA: TGTGCCAGCAGTTACCCATGGACAAATGAGCAGTTCTTC. The V gene is TRBV6-5, the J gene TRBJ2-1, with TRBD1 as a possible D gene (5 bases). Between the trimmed V and J ends, which lost 2 bases and 7 bases, there was a span of 9 bases. CDR1 MNHEY and CDR2 SVGAGI come from the germline V gene. CDR3 length: 13 residues.

This chain connects TRBV11-3 to TRBJ2-4, with TRBD2 matching 11 bases. The DNA end is a closer match to TRBJ2-1, so the J assignment may be wrong. The CDR3 has 16 residues. The germline V gene encodes CDR1 SGHNT and CDR2 YENEEA. The CDR3 reads CASSPYSGGAYNEQFF. As DNA, the CDR3 is TGTGCCAGCAGCCCTTATAGCGGGGGGGCCTACAATGAGCAGTTCTTC.

The chain employs TRBV14 and TRBJ2-2; maybe TRBD1 (6 bases). Germline CDR1 and CDR2: SGHDN and FVKESK. The length of the CDR3 is 15 residues. The ends were cut back, 0 bases at V and 4 bases at J, with 9 bases in the middle. The CDR3 DNA is TGTGCCAGCAGCCAAGACCTGACAGGCACCGGGGAGCTGTTTTTT. It yields the protein CASSQDLTGTGELFF.

This clonotype has a handful of counts. This CDR3 fails to terminate in the conserved phenylalanine or tryptophan, so it likely reflects a read error. No DNA is shown, since the ends of the CDR3 on it are uncertain; the CDR3 is the one TCRdb lists. The V call is TRBV28, the J call TRBJ2-6; the D call of TRBD2 is as the table states it, not checked on the DNA. CDR1 and CDR2 from the germline V gene are MDHEN and SYDVKM. A total of 17 residues make up the CDR3, ends included. The CDR3: CASSFLGPSYNEQYFGA.

Many counts were recorded for this clonotype. A much bigger clone sits one base away, suggesting this may be a read error. The chain couples TRBV27 to TRBJ2-5, with 7 bases aligning to TRBD2. V trimming: 7 bases; J trimming: 11 bases; junction bases outside the gene matches: 16. The CDR3 runs 14 residues. CDR1 and CDR2 (germline): MNHEY, SMNVEV (reference sequence). As DNA, the CDR3 is TGTGCCAGCAAAGCGCTAGCGGCCTACAATGAGCAGTACTTC. It encodes CASKALAAYNEQYF.

This clonotype appeared many times. The CDR3 loop reads CASSQPLTAYTPYEQYF. CDR3 coding DNA: TGCGCCAGCAGCCAACCTCTGACAGCTTATACCCCCTACGAGCAGTACTTC. The gene calls are TRBV4-1 and TRBJ2-7; a weak D match, TRBD1 (5 bases). Germline CDR1 MGHRA, CDR2 YSYEKL. Between the trimmed V and J ends, which lost 2 bases and 2 bases, there was a span of 19 bases. There are 17 residues in the CDR3.

In this sample, this clonotype is hyperexpanded. The rearrangement joins TRBV7-2 to TRBJ2-7; perhaps TRBD2 as D (7 bases). CDR3 size: 15 residues. V was cut by 5 bases and J by 4 bases, with 18 bases left in between. Germline loops: CDR1 SGHTA, CDR2 FQGNSA. CDR3 DNA sequence: TGTGCCAGCAGCCCCTTCGAGGGGGGGCCGTACGAGCAGTACTTC. Translating gives CASSPFEGGPYEQYF.

This chain links TRBV7-8 with TRBJ2-7; 9 nucleotides agree with TRBD1. TRBJ2-1 explains the end of the DNA better; the J call may be wrong. Germline assignment: CDR1 SGHVS and CDR2 FQNEAQ. The CDR3 loop spans 16 amino acids. The CDR3 sequence: CASSLGRGQGYNEQFF. Written as DNA, the CDR3 is TGTGCCAGCAGCTTAGGCAGGGGACAGGGATACAATGAGCAGTTCTTC.

This sequence joins TRBV7-3 and TRBJ2-1; D unresolved. CDR1 is SGHTA, CDR2 FQGTGA, per germline. The CDR3 extends over 13 amino acids. V gave up 0 bases and J gave up 5 bases, with 5 bases separating them. The chain's CDR3 is CASSLTRDNEQFF. The CDR3, as DNA: TGTGCCAGCAGCTTAACTAGGGACAATGAGCAGTTCTTC.

This clonotype occurred many times. This sequence joins TRBV4-1 and TRBJ2-5, with D tentatively TRBD1 or TRBD2 (7 bases each). V gave up 4 bases and J gave up 4 bases, with 19 bases separating them. CDR3 length: 16 residues. The germline V gene encodes CDR1 MGHRA and CDR2 YSYEKL. Here the CDR3 DNA reads TGCGCCAGCAGCCGGCTTCCAGGGGGGGAGAGAGAGACCCAGTACTTC. The encoded protein is CASSRLPGGERETQYF.

This clonotype was detected ten times or more. The J gene is TRBJ1-2, the V gene TRBV10-3; D is possibly TRBD1 (6 bases). This CDR3 spans 14 amino acids. The germline gives CDR1 ENHRY, CDR2 SYGVKD. The V gene lost 4 bases and the J gene lost 4 bases, with 13 bases spanning the gap. In DNA, the CDR3 is TGTGCCATCAGTGGGCTCCAGGGGTCCTATGGCTACACCTTC. It encodes CAISGLQGSYGYTF.

This clonotype appeared once. The chain couples TRBV7-6 to TRBJ1-2; no definite D call. Per germline, CDR1 SGHVS and CDR2 FNYEAQ. The CDR3 totals 15 residues. Trimming removed 1 base at V and 4 bases at J, with 13 bases between. The DNA of the CDR3 is TGTGCCAGCAGCTTAGAAGGCGCGATAACCTATGGCTACACCTTC. Its protein product is CASSLEGAITYGYTF. Using reference TRBV7-6 and TRBJ1-2 for the parts outside the CDR3, the full variable domain is GAGVSQSPRYKVTKRGQDVALRCDPISGHVSLYWYRQALGQGPEFLTYFNYEAQQDKSGLPNDRFSAERPEGSISTLTIQRTEQRDSAMYRCASSLEGAITYGYTFGSGTRLTVV.